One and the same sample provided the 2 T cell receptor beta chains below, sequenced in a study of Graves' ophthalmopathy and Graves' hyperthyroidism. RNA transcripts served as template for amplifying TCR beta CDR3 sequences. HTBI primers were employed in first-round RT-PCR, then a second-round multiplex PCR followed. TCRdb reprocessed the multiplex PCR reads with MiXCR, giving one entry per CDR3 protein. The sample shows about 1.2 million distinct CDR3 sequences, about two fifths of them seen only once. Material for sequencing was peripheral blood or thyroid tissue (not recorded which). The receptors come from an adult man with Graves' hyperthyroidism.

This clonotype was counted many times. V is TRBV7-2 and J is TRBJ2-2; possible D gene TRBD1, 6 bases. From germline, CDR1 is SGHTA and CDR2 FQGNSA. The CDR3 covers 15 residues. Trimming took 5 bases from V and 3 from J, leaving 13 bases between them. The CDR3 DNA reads TGTGCCAGCAGCGAACAGGGCTCCGACACCGGGGAGCTGTTTTTT. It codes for CASSEQGSDTGELFF.

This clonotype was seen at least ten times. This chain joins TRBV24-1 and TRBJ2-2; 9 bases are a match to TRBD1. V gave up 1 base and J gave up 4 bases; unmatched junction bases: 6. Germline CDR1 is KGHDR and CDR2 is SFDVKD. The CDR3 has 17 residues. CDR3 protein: CATSDFSGQGRTGELFF. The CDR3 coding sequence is TGTGCCACCAGTGATTTCTCGGGACAGGGCCGCACCGGGGAGCTGTTTTTT.